The source of this T cell receptor (beta chain) is a study of shared clonotypes between healthy human individuals. Authors' methods: Filtering differed since immunoSEQ provided only junctions, with no quality scores. Sequenced by immunoSEQ multiplex PCR; TCRdb stores in-frame clones only, minus some. V and J calls and clone size are given by that table; D and trimming were obtained from the DNA. Of some 360,000 clones in the sample, about 70% are singletons; the top ten hold less than 11%. The V gene's germline CDR1 is MDHEN and CDR2 SYDVKM. The CDR3 loop spans 17 amino acids. V lost 3 bases, J lost 7 bases, and 15 bases stayed unmatched.

The sample consisted of memory CD4+ T cells sorted from blood. Subset indicated: CD45RA-negative fraction. This receptor was identified in a man aged 30 to 45 in good health. This chain links TRBV28 with TRBJ1-5; 7 nucleotides line up with TRBD1. This CDR3 reads CASSLPKTGVGSQPQHF. As DNA, the CDR3 is TGTGCCAGCAGTTTGCCGAAAACAGGGGTAGGATCGCAGCCCCAGCATTTT.